This T cell receptor beta chain derives from a study of T cells of healthy individuals. TCRdb itself ran the 5' RACE reads through MiXCR, one entry per CDR3 protein. Here the sample spans around 90,000 distinct CDR3 sequences, roughly 5% being singletons. The receptor comes from a female donor in good health.

The DNA of the CDR3 is TGTGCCATCAGTGAGAACGGGATAGGGGATACGCAGTATTTT. Its protein product is CAISENGIGDTQYF. The chain employs TRBV10-3 and TRBJ2-3, with TRBD2 as a possible D gene (5 bases). Trimming cost V 2 bases and J 6 bases, with 12 bases left between them. The germline CDR1 and CDR2 sequences are ENHRY and SYGVKD. The CDR3 runs to 14 residues.